This entry lists 22 T cell receptor beta chains sequenced from one sample in a study of T cell responses to AZD1222 COVID-19 vaccine. The protocol was immunoSEQ multiplex PCR, while the TCRdb copy is restricted to in-frame clones and leaves out a portion. The sample carries 180,000 or so clones, approximately 94% recorded once. This specimen was peripheral blood, taken on day 0 of AZD1222 vaccination. The receptors here all came from an adult in good health.

V is TRBV6-5 and J is TRBJ1-3, with no clear D. CDR1 is MNHEY and CDR2 is SVGAGI in the germline V gene. The CDR3 has 14 residues. The V end was cut by 6 bases, the J end by 0 bases, with 9 bases between. For the CDR3, the DNA is TGTGCCAGCAGCGAGAATGGCTCTGGAAACACCATATATTTT. Its protein is CASSENGSGNTIYF.

V gene TRBV2 combines with J gene TRBJ1-6, with D uncertain. The CDR3 extends over 15 amino acids. V dropped 0 bases and J dropped 7 bases, with 10 bases sitting between them. Per the germline V gene, CDR1 is SNHLY and CDR2 is FYNNEI. In DNA form, the CDR3 reads TGTGCCAGCAGTGAAGCGGGGAGACCCAATTCACCCCTCCACTTT. Residues: CASSEAGRPNSPLHF.

The rearrangement links TRBV28 to TRBJ1-3; maybe TRBD1 (6 bases). Trimming stripped 2 bases from V and 3 bases from J, with 17 bases between. CDR3 length: 17 amino acids. Germline V gives CDR1 MDHEN, CDR2 SYDVKM. The CDR3 DNA reads as TGTGCCAGCAGTTTAAGTCGTTCGGGGGGCAATGGAAACACCATATATTTT. Encoded protein: CASSLSRSGGNGNTIYF.

The CDR3 DNA is TGTGCCAGCAGTTATAGGGCTGAAGCTTTCTTT. This sequence encodes CASSYRAEAFF. This chain uses TRBV12-3 or TRBV12-4 with TRBJ1-1; D gene ambiguous. The CDR3 is 11 residues long. Trimming took 4 bases from V and 6 from J, leaving 6 bases between them.

J is TRBJ1-2 and V is TRBV3-1 (or the pseudogene TRBV3-2), with TRBD1 matching over 7 bases. The J segment lost 10 bases and the V segment lost 1 base, leaving 3 bases of the junction unmatched. The CDR3 length is 12 residues. CDR1 is LGHDT and CDR2 is YNNKEL in the germline V gene (reference sequence). The CDR3 DNA follows: TGTGCCAGCAGCCAAGTAGGGACAGCCTACACCTTC. It is translated as CASSQVGTAYTF.

The chain recombines TRBV27 with TRBJ2-7; D might be TRBD1 (5 bases). CDR3 size: 14 residues. Germline V gene data show CDR1 as MNHEY and CDR2 as SMNVEV (reference sequence). The V end lost 8 bases, the J end lost 0 bases, and 14 bases lay between the germline ends. The CDR3 sequence is CASADSLISYEQYF. The CDR3 nucleotides are TGTGCCAGCGCAGACAGCCTAATCTCCTACGAGCAGTACTTC.

The chain carries TRBV9 and TRBJ2-2; the D is unclear. The germline V gene has CDR1 SGDLS and CDR2 YYNGEE. There are 13 residues in the CDR3. V was shortened by 4 bases and J by 1 base, with 5 bases between the two germline ends. CDR3 DNA: TGTGCCAGCAGCCCGGGGAACACCGGGGAGCTGTTTTTT. Its protein is CASSPGNTGELFF.

This clone was observed a handful of times. The rearrangement links TRBV15 to TRBJ1-2; the D gene is possibly TRBD1 (6 bases). Germline V CDR1 and CDR2: LNHNV, YYDKDF (reference sequence). The CDR3 has 14 amino acids. Trimming removed 6 bases at V and 4 bases at J, with 15 bases between. In nucleotides, the CDR3 is TGTGCCACCAGACGGGAAACAGGGTCCTATGGCTACACCTTC. It encodes CATRRETGSYGYTF.

V gene TRBV7-9 combines with J gene TRBJ1-2, with D perhaps matching TRBD1 (5 bases). The CDR3 loop spans 13 amino acids. Germline CDR1 SEHNR, CDR2 FQNEAQ (reference sequence). Trimming took off 3 bases at V and 10 bases at J, with 15 bases between the two ends. The CDR3 DNA sequence: TGTGCCAGCAGCTTGGTGTTTCTAGGGGACTACACCTTC. Its protein is CASSLVFLGDYTF. The variable domain in full, completed from reference TRBV7-9 and TRBJ1-2, reads DTGVSQNPRHKITKRGQNVTFRCDPISEHNRLYWYRQTLGQGPEFLTYFQNEAQLEKSRLLSDRFSAERPKGSFSTLEIQRTEQGDSAMYLCASSLVFLGDYTFGSGTRLTVV.

The V call is TRBV7-3, the J call TRBJ2-1; TRBD2 aligns across 12 bases. Germline assignment: CDR1 SGHTA and CDR2 FQGTGA. The J segment lost 9 bases and the V segment lost 4 bases, leaving 7 bases of the junction unmatched. This CDR3 is built from 15 residues. DNA for the CDR3: TGTGCCAGCAGCTCGAAGACTAGCGGGAGCAGTGAGCAGTTCTTC. Translating it yields CASSSKTSGSSEQFF. The full variable domain, rest sourced from reference TRBV7-3 and TRBJ2-1, is GAGVSQTPSNKVTEKGKYVELRCDPISGHTALYWYRQSLGQGPEFLIYFQGTGAADDSGLPNDRFFAVRPEGSVSTLKIQRTERGDSAVYLCASSSKTSGSSEQFFGPGTRLTVL.

This clone came up a few times. The V call is TRBV5-5, the J call TRBJ1-5; no definite D call. Germline V CDR1 and CDR2: SGHKS, YYEKEE (reference sequence). CDR3 length equals 16 residues. Deletions cut 0 bases from V and 7 bases from J, with 17 bases between. CDR3 nucleotides: TGTGCCAGCAGCTTGGTGCCGCTCCCGGCGGCCCAGCCCCAGCATTTT. As protein: CASSLVPLPAAQPQHF.

V gene TRBV3-1 (or the pseudogene TRBV3-2) combines with J gene TRBJ2-7, with a weak D call TRBD1 (5 bases). The germline CDR1 and CDR2 sequences are LGHDT and YNNKEL (reference sequence). This CDR3 comprises 13 residues. Trimming took off 3 bases at V and 4 bases at J, with 10 bases between the two ends. CDR3 DNA: TGTGCCAGCAGCCAGACAGACTTATACGAGCAGTACTTC. This codes for CASSQTDLYEQYF.

The rearrangement joins TRBV9 to TRBJ1-3; TRBD1 might be the D (5 bases). The CDR3 length is 14 residues. V was shortened by 0 bases and J by 5 bases, with 9 bases between the two germline ends. Germline loops: CDR1 SGDLS, CDR2 YYNGEE. This chain's CDR3 is CASSVGGQRNTIYF. The CDR3 coding sequence is TGTGCCAGCAGCGTAGGGGGCCAGAGAAACACCATATATTTT.

The chain joins TRBV24-1 to TRBJ2-2, with D perhaps matching TRBD2 (5 bases). Germline V gives CDR1 KGHDR, CDR2 SFDVKD. V was trimmed by 4 bases and J by 8 bases, leaving 19 bases between them. The CDR3 is made up of 16 amino acids. CDR3 region: CATSDPGVVPRGELFF. The DNA for the CDR3 is TGTGCCACCAGTGACCCCGGGGTCGTCCCAAGGGGGGAGCTGTTTTTT.

V usage is TRBV12-3 or TRBV12-4 and J usage is TRBJ2-7; the D is unclear. V was clipped by 3 bases and J by 5 bases, with 8 bases between them. The CDR3 sequence is 12 residues long. The chain's CDR3 is CASSLVGNEQYF. CDR3 nucleotide sequence: TGTGCCAGCAGTTTGGTAGGGAACGAGCAGTACTTC.

The gene calls are TRBV18 and TRBJ2-5, with D perhaps given as TRBD1 or TRBD2 (5 bases each). Germline CDR1 reads KGHSH; CDR2 reads LQKENI. V shed 3 bases and J shed 2 bases, with 19 bases lying between them. The CDR3 runs to 17 residues. The chain's CDR3 is CASSPPPRPGRQETQYF. The CDR3, as DNA: TGTGCCAGCTCACCCCCTCCTCGCCCGGGGCGGCAAGAGACCCAGTACTTC.

V usage is TRBV5-1 and J usage is TRBJ2-1; D unresolved. Looked up from germline, CDR1 is SGHRS and CDR2 is YFSETQ. The CDR3 runs 14 residues. V lost 0 bases, J lost 8 bases, and 12 bases lay in between. The chain's CDR3 is CASSLGDIWDEQFF. CDR3 DNA sequence: TGCGCCAGCAGCTTGGGGGATATTTGGGATGAGCAGTTCTTC.

This clone was picked up a small number of times. The chain joins TRBV19 to TRBJ2-7; TRBD1 matches 10 bases. Germline V gene data show CDR1 as LNHDA and CDR2 as SQIVND (reference sequence). V lost 6 bases, J lost 5 bases, and 7 bases stayed unmatched. The CDR3 is 14 amino acids. The CDR3 nucleotides are TGTGCCAGTAGCTTCACCGGGACAGGGGACGAGCAGTACTTC. It codes for CASSFTGTGDEQYF.

The chain joins TRBV7-3 to TRBJ1-2; no firm D call. V was shortened by 4 bases and J by 0 bases, with 9 bases between the two germline ends. This CDR3 contains 14 residues. Germline V gives CDR1 SGHTA, CDR2 FQGTGA. CDR3 protein: CASSSAVSNYGYTF. As DNA, the CDR3 is TGTGCCAGCAGCTCCGCAGTGTCTAACTATGGCTACACCTTC.

The CDR3 DNA is TGTGCCACCAGCACTAGCGGGAGTTCCTACGAGCAGTACTTC. Encoded protein: CATSTSGSSYEQYF. The V gene is TRBV10-3, the J gene TRBJ2-7, with 11 nucleotides matching TRBD2. The germline V gene has CDR1 ENHRY and CDR2 SYGVKD. Trimming cost V 10 bases and J 1 base; bases outside gene matches: 6. The CDR3 extends over 14 amino acids.

J is TRBJ2-5 and V is TRBV24-1; 8 bases align to TRBD2. Germline CDR1 reads KGHDR; CDR2 reads SFDVKD. The CDR3 covers 15 residues. Unmatched junction bases numbered 5, after V lost 6 bases and J lost 0 bases. The CDR3 loop is CATSSSGPDQETQYF. CDR3 nucleotide sequence: TGTGCCACCAGTTCTAGCGGGCCCGACCAAGAGACCCAGTACTTC.

This clone was recorded once. The J gene is TRBJ1-1, the V gene TRBV5-1; 11 nucleotides line up with TRBD1. CDR1 is SGHRS, CDR2 YFSETQ, per germline. This CDR3 comprises 14 residues. Trimming cost V 2 bases and J 8 bases; bases outside gene matches: 5. CDR3 in amino acids: CASSLLGQGAEAFF. The CDR3 nucleotides are TGCGCCAGCAGCTTACTAGGACAGGGGGCGGAAGCTTTCTTT. The full variable domain, with the rest looked up from reference TRBV5-1 and TRBJ1-1, is KAGVTQTPRYLIKTRGQQVTLSCSPISGHRSVSWYQQTPGQGLQFLFEYFSETQRNKGNFPGRFSGRQFSNSRSEMNVSTLELGDSALYLCASSLLGQGAEAFFGQGTRLTVV.